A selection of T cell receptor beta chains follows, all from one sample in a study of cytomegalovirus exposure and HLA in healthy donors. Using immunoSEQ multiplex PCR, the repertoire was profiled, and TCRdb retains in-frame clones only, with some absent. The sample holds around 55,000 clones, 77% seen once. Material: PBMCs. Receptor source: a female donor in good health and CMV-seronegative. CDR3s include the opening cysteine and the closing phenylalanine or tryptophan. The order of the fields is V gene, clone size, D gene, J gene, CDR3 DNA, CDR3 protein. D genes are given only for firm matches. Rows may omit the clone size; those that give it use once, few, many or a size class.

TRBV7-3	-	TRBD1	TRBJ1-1	TGTGCCAGCAGCCTCTTCCGGGACAGACAAGTTCGCACTGAAGCTTTCTTT	CASSLFRDRQVRTEAFF
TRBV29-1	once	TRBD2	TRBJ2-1	TGCAGCGTTGAGGGTTGGAGCGGGAGCTCCTACAATGAGCAGTTCTTC	CSVEGWSGSSYNEQFF
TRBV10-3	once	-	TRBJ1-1	TGTGCCATCGGTCAGGGACTGGCCACTGAAGCTTTCTTT	CAIGQGLATEAFF
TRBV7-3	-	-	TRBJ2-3	TGTGCCAGCAGCTTAACTGGCTTAGCGCCTAAACCCACAGATATGCAGTATTTT	CASSLTGLAPKPTDMQYF
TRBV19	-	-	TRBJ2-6	TGTGCCAGTAGTTGGACCCCCTTACTAGCAGGGTCTGGGGCCAACGTCCTGACTTTC	CASSWTPLLAGSGANVLTF
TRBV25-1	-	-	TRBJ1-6	TGTGCCAGCAGCAACCTACAGGGCGGCTATAATTCACCCCTCCACTTT	CASSNLQGGYNSPLHF
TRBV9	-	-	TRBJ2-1	TGTGCCAGCAGCCCTCTGGGGGAGGCATACAATGAGCAGTTCTTC	CASSPLGEAYNEQFF
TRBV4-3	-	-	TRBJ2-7	TGCGCCAGCAGCCAAGAGGTCCTAGCGCCGTATAGCTCCTACGAGCAGTACTTC	CASSQEVLAPYSSYEQYF
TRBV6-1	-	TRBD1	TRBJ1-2	TGTGCCAGCAGTGATTACCCCTGGACAGGGGAAAAAGATGGCTACACCTTC	CASSDYPWTGEKDGYTF
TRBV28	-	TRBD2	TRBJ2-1	TGTGCCAGCAGTTCCGGGACTAGCGGGAGTGCCGGGCGGGTCAATGAGCAGTTCTTC	CASSSGTSGSAGRVNEQFF
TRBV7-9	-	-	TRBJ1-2	TGTGCCAGCAGCTTAGACAGATCTAACTATGGCTACACCTTC	CASSLDRSNYGYTF
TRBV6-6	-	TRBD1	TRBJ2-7	TGTGCCAGCACCTGGGGACAGGGGGCCTACGAGCAGTACTTC	CASTWGQGAYEQYF
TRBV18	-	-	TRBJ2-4	TGTGCCAGCTCACCACCGGCAGGGAAAAACATTCAGTACTTC	CASSPPAGKNIQYF
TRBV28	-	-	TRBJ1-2	TGTGCCAGCAGCCGACAGGTAGTAAGTGCGGGCTACACCTTC	CASSRQVVSAGYTF
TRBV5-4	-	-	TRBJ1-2	TGTGCCAGCAGCTTGGCTGGGCAGGGTAATTATGGCTACACCTTC	CASSLAGQGNYGYTF
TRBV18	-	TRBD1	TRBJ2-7	TGTGCCAGCTCACCGGGGACAGGGAGTACCTACGAGCAGTACTTC	CASSPGTGSTYEQYF
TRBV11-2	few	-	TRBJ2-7	TGTGCCAGCAGCCTGGGAGCCTACGAGCAGTACTTC	CASSLGAYEQYF
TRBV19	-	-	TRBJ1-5	TGTGCCAGTAGTATAGGGCCGAATAGCAATCAGCCCCAGCATTTT	CASSIGPNSNQPQHF
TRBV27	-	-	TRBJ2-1	TGTGCCAGCAGTTTCGACAGGTTCTGGACGATCAATGAGCAGTTCTTC	CASSFDRFWTINEQFF
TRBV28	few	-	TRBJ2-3	TGTGCCAGCAGTTTCAGCGACGGCACAGATACGCAGTATTTT	CASSFSDGTDTQYF
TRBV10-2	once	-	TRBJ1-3	TGCGCCAGCTTGACAGGCTTATCAAACACCATATATTTT	CASLTGLSNTIYF
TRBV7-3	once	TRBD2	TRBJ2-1	TGTGCCAGCAGCCTACTAGCGGGGGGCCCTAATGAGCAGTTCTTC	CASSLLAGGPNEQFF
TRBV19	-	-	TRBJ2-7	TGTGCCAGTAGTATAGGCGCAGGGTCCTACGAGCAGTACTTC	CASSIGAGSYEQYF
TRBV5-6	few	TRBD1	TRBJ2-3	TGTGCCAGCAGCTTGGAGGGGGCATTCACAGATACGCAGTATTTT	CASSLEGAFTDTQYF
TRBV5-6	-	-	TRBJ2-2	TGTGCCAGCAGCTTGGAGGGGCACGGGGAGCTGTTTTTT	CASSLEGHGELFF
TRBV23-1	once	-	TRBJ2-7	TGCGCCAGCAGTCAATCGGGGCTGGGGGGAAACCCCTACGAGCAGTACTTC	CASSQSGLGGNPYEQYF
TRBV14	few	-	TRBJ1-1	TGTGCCAGCAGCCGAGGGATGGGTACTGAAGCTTTCTTT	CASSRGMGTEAFF
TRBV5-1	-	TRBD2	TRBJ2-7	TGCGCCAGCAGCTCGGCGGGAGGGCGCTTTGGGGAGCAGTACTTC	CASSSAGGRFGEQYF
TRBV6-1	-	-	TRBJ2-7	TGTGCCAGCAGTTCCAACAGGGTTGGGTCCTACGAGCAGTACTTC	CASSSNRVGSYEQYF
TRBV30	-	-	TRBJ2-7	TGTGCCTGGAATGCTCGGGAAGGCGAGCAGTACTTC	CAWNAREGEQYF
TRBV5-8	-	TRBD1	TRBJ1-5	TGTGCCAGCAGCCCCGGGACAGTTAATCAGCCCCAGCATTTT	CASSPGTVNQPQHF
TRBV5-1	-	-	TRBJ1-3	TGCGCCAGCAGCTTGGGAGAGAGCTCTGGAAACACCATATATTTT	CASSLGESSGNTIYF
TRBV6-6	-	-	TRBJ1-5	TGTGCCAGCAGTTACCTGGGAGGTTATAGCAATCAGCCCCAGCATTTT	CASSYLGGYSNQPQHF
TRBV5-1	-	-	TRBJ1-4	TGCGCCAGCAGCTTGGGTCAGGGTCGGGAAAAACTGTTTTTT	CASSLGQGREKLFF
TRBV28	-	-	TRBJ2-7	TGTGCCAGCAGTTTGACGGCGGGAGAGCAGTACTTC	CASSLTAGEQYF
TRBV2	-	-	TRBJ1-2	TGTGCCGAGCGTTCCAATGGCTACACCTTC	CAERSNGYTF
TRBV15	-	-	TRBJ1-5	TGTGCCACCAGCAGAACACCTGGCCGACAGGTCAATCAGCCCCAGCATTTT	CATSRTPGRQVNQPQHF
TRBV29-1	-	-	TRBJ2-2	TGCAGCGTTGGGGTTACAGGAGCGGAGCTGTTTTTT	CSVGVTGAELFF
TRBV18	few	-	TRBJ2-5	TGTGCCAGCTCAACAGAAACGTCCGAGACCCAGTACTTC	CASSTETSETQYF
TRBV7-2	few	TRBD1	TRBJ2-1	TGTGCCAGCAGCTACGACAGGGGGCGTTACAATGAGCAGTTCTTC	CASSYDRGRYNEQFF
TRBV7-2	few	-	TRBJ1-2	TGTGCCAGCAGCTCGGGGGGGGGCTATGGCTACACCTTC	CASSSGGGYGYTF
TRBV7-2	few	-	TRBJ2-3	TGTGCCAGCAGCTTGGAAGGGAGGAGAACGCAGTATTTT	CASSLEGRRTQYF
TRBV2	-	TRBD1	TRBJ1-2	TGTGCCAGCAGCCGGGACAGGGCGTCTAACTATGGCTACACCTTC	CASSRDRASNYGYTF
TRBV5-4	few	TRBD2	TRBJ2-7	TGTGCCAGCAGCTGGGAGGGTCCCGACGAGCAGTACTTC	CASSWEGPDEQYF
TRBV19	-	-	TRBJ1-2	TGTGCCAGCCGAGGACAGCACCTAAATAACTATGGCTACACCTTC	CASRGQHLNNYGYTF
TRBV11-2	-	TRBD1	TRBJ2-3	TGTGCCAGCAGGCTCACAGGGGGCGGGTTCACAGATACGCAGTATTTT	CASRLTGGGFTDTQYF
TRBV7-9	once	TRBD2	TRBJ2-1	TGTGCCAGCAGCCCCCCAGCGGGGGGCTTCTTCTTC	CASSPPAGGFFF
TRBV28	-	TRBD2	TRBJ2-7	TGTGCCAGCAGTTTAAAGTTGTCGCTAGCGGGTTACTGGGGACCCTACGAGCAGTACTTC	CASSLKLSLAGYWGPYEQYF
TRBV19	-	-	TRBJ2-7	TGTGCCAGTAGTATCCAGGTGACAACCTACGAGCAGTACTTC	CASSIQVTTYEQYF
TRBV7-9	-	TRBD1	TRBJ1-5	TGTGCCAGCAGCGGACAGGGGAGCAATCAGCCCCAGCATTTT	CASSGQGSNQPQHF
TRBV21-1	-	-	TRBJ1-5	TGTGCCAGCAGCAAGCGGCACCTAGGAACAAAAAGCAATCAGCCCCAGCATTTT	CASSKRHLGTKSNQPQHF
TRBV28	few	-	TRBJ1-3	TGTGCCAGCAGCCCCCACTCTGGAAACACCATATATTTT	CASSPHSGNTIYF
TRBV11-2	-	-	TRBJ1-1	TGTGCCAGCAGCTTTAGAGTAAACACTGAAGCTTTCTTT	CASSFRVNTEAFF
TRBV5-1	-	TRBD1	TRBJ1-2	TGCGCCAGCAGCTCCACCTCAACCCGACCCGACAGGGGCGCTAACTATGGCTACACCTTC	CASSSTSTRPDRGANYGYTF
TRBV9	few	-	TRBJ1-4	TGTGCCAGCACCAGGGACTCTAATGAAAAACTGTTTTTT	CASTRDSNEKLFF
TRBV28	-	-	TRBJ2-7	TGTGCCAGCATTGGAGGGGACCTCGCGCACGAGCAGTACTTC	CASIGGDLAHEQYF
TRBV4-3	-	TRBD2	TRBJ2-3	TGCGCCAGCAGCCAAGATTGGAGGGTGGCGGGAGATACAGATACGCAGTATTTT	CASSQDWRVAGDTDTQYF